This TCR beta chain was observed in a study of T cell repertoires in aging, cancer and after chemotherapy. Amplification of TCR beta used genomic DNA extracted from peripheral blood. A mixed TRB-A/B primer pool amplified rearranged TRB by multiplex touch-down PCR. TCRdb re-called the multiplex PCR reads through MiXCR, storing one row per CDR3 protein. The table includes around 13,000 distinct CDR3 sequences, 35% detected once. Sequencing was carried out using blood. This clonotype was sampled from a human donor in good health. The donor label of this sample is uncertain.

CDR3 nucleotide sequence: TGTGCCAGCCGCCTGGCCGCGGTCGTTGAAGCTTTCTTT. Its protein is CASRLAAVVEAFF. The chain joins TRBV6-2 or TRBV6-3 to TRBJ1-1; no definite D call. The CDR3 is 13 residues long. CDR1 and CDR2 from the germline V gene are MNHEY and SVGEGT. V lost 8 bases and J 7 bases, leaving 17 bases between the germline ends.